The present T cell receptor beta chain was sequenced within a study of human T cells and chemical hapten exposure (dated by TCRdb to about 2021). The study in broad terms: For sensitization, 2% DPC in acetone was applied to a roughly 2 cm by roughly 2 cm area of upper inner arm skin. The study tracked peripheral blood TCR repertoire changes in vivo during primary and secondary sensitization to the hapten diphenylcyclopropenone (DPC) in alopecia patients. Blood samples were taken from patients before sensitization (week 0) and then at 2, 6 and about 24 weeks after DPC sensitization. The libraries were sequenced as a pool, and the TCR yield per sample differed mostly because of small variations in library volumes within the pool. Patch tests used Finn chambers with 0.01% DPC on the upper back, scored after 6 days by International Contact Dermatitis Research Group standards. Blood for TCR sequencing was provided by twenty-nine alopecia patients at one to four time points (pre-sensitization, 2, 6 and 24 weeks). The mostly female patient cohort included alopecia areata with under or over 50% scalp involvement, alopecia totalis and alopecia universalis. Weekly therapeutic DPC doses were additionally applied to the scalp of patients throughout the roughly 23-week study period.

The time point tag for this specimen amounts to: patch test 1, 2 weeks after DPC sensitization. The sample's treatment or condition label, decoded: therapeutic diphenylcyclopropenone sensitization with weekly scalp DPC. At each patch-test visit, blood was drawn before the patch test was applied. Patients were eligible if aged 18 to 70, diagnosed with alopecia and judged suitable for DPC therapy, and pregnant patients were excluded. Total RNA was extracted from unfractionated whole blood that had been collected in Tempus Blood RNA tubes. Points the paper makes about the study in general: Repeated subsampling changed both the strength of the expansion versus patch-test correlation and the threshold at which the correlation became significant. The number of TCRs above 1 in 1000 frequency did not change with DPC sensitization; there was no evidence of global repertoire structure alterations. Alopecia, a presumed autoimmune disease, was present in all patients, so the immune response of the patients might differ from that of healthy individuals. The number of PT1 expanded TCRs positively correlated with patch test score, significant at thresholds 8, 16 and 32 but not 4. Expanded TCRs formed significantly more large CDR3 similarity clusters than pre-sensitization or healthy control sets, consistent with antigen-driven responses.

Libraries were built with RACE. Sequencing took place on a NextSeq 500. Library preparation attached unique molecular identifiers to individual cDNA molecules for quantitative, reproducible TCR counting. Both TCR alpha and TCR beta chains were sequenced from each blood RNA sample. The study's own analysis went as follows. Samples had a median of approximately 93,000 TCRs, with a range from roughly 23,224 to 700,000. The Decombinator software suite was used to annotate V, J and CDR3 in the TCR reads. Every sample was subsampled to the same number of TCRs (28,000) for the PS versus PT1 abundance plots. TCRs were defined as expanded if absent before sensitization and observed at least eight times at the 2-week time point. TCRdb cleaned the public reads at Q25 with fastp, built clones with MiXCR and kept in-frame beta chains. Under each unique CDR3 protein, matching rows form one entry showing the most common genes and DNA. The V and J calls and clone size are TCRdb's, not the authors'. The table for this sample lists roughly 180,000 distinct CDR3 sequences; 20% to 25% of them were counted only once. Clones ranked in the top ten supply roughly 6.7% of the sample.

This clonotype was picked up many times. The antigen it binds to is not known. Nothing much larger sits one base from this clone, and base qualities are not available. From the cysteine up to the phenylalanine, the CDR3 has a length of 14 residues. The kept DNA is CDR3 alone, 42 bases in frame from the first base. The germline ends are 16 bases apart after V is trimmed by 7 bases and J by 0 bases. Via the germline V gene, CDR1 is SQVTM and CDR2 ANQGSEA. The sequenced sample was whole blood, obtained in connection with sensitization to the hapten diphenylcyclopropenone (DPC). The chain is assembled from TRBV29-1 and TRBJ2-7; 7 matching bases give a weak D call of TRBD1. The receptor's source is a woman aged 50 to 60 with alopecia areata. Some clones in this sample may be carry-over from other donors' samples. The sequenced DNA: TGCAGCGCCGGGGGTACAGGGGCCTCCTACGAGCAGTACTTC. The translation is CSAGGTGASYEQYF.